This TCR beta chain was obtained from a study of neoadjuvant anti-PD-1 for oral cavity cancer. The assay was immunoSEQ multiplex PCR, and TCRdb's table has in-frame clones only and misses some. The table lists fewer than 40,000 clones, about 83% of them singletons. Germline lookup yields CDR1 KGHSH and CDR2 LQKENI. This CDR3 has 14 amino acids. V dropped 3 bases and J dropped 7 bases, with 16 bases sitting between them. The specimen was PBMCs, collected before nivolumab (anti-PD-1) treatment. The origin of this receptor is a person between 40 and 80 years old with oral cavity squamous cell carcinoma. V usage is TRBV18 and J usage is TRBJ2-7, with a weak D call TRBD2 (6 bases). The CDR3 spells CASSPPGAAGEQYF. The CDR3 coding sequence is TGTGCCAGCTCACCTCCCGGGGCCGCGGGGGAGCAGTACTTC.